A single T cell receptor (beta chain) is shown here with its context. The sample originates from a study of radiotherapy plus CTLA-4 blockade in lung cancer. CTLA-4 blockade with ipilimumab, together with focal radiation, was given to patients with chemo-refractory metastatic non-small-cell lung cancer. CDR1 is MNHEY, CDR2 SMNVEV, per germline (reference sequence). The CDR3 is 14 amino acids. Trimming cost V 5 bases and J 6 bases; bases outside gene matches: 9. Sequencing used immunoSEQ multiplex PCR; TCRdb keeps in-frame clones, though not all of them. The sample lists tens of thousands of clones, over 70% occurring once.

The source material was peripheral blood, sampled from a patient treated with radiotherapy plus ipilimumab. This receptor was obtained from a human donor with non-small cell lung cancer who had a partial response to radiotherapy plus ipilimumab. Some clones in this sample may be carry-over from other donors' samples. This sequence joins TRBV27 and TRBJ2-7; 8 bases agree with TRBD1. Written as DNA, the CDR3 is TGTGCCAGCAGTCTCCGACAGGGGCTGGGCGAGCAGTACTTC. Residues: CASSLRQGLGEQYF.